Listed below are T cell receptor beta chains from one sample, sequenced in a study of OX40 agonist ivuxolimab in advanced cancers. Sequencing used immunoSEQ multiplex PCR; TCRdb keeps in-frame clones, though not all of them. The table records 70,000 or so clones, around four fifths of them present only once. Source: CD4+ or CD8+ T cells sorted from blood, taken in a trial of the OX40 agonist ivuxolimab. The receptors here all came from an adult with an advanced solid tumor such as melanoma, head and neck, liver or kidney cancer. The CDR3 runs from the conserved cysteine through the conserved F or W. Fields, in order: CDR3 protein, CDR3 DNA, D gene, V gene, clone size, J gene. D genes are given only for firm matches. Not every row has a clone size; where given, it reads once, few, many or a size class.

CDR3: CASSSSGQGGDTQHF; DNA: TGTGCCAGCAGCTCCTCGGGGCAGGGGGGAGATACGCAGCATTTT; D: TRBD1; V: TRBV5-5; size: NA; J: TRBJ1-5
CDR3: CASSILGTGTDTQYF; DNA: TGCGCCAGCAGCATCTTAGGGACAGGGACAGATACGCAGTATTTT; D: TRBD1; V: TRBV5-1; size: NA; J: TRBJ2-3
CDR3: CASSAGAWGEQYF; DNA: TGTGCCAGCAGTGCGGGGGCCTGGGGCGAGCAGTACTTC; D: NA; V: TRBV2; size: NA; J: TRBJ2-7
CDR3: CASSYTGQGGETQYF; DNA: TGTGCCAGCAGTTACACGGGACAGGGGGGGGAGACCCAGTACTTC; D: TRBD1; V: TRBV6-5; size: NA; J: TRBJ2-5
CDR3: CASSPTGIEGETQYF; DNA: TGTGCCAGCAGCCCGACAGGGATCGAGGGAGAGACCCAGTACTTC; D: TRBD1; V: TRBV7-9; size: NA; J: TRBJ2-5
CDR3: CASSQDRSGSGEQYF; DNA: TGCGCCAGCAGCCAAGATCGGAGCGGGAGTGGCGAGCAGTACTTC; D: TRBD2; V: TRBV4-3; size: NA; J: TRBJ2-7
CDR3: CASSDRDRGSRSYNEQFF; DNA: TGTGCCAGCAGCGACCGGGACAGGGGCTCCAGATCCTACAATGAGCAGTTCTTC; D: TRBD1; V: TRBV7-8; size: once; J: TRBJ2-1
CDR3: CASSLEMGPRYGYTF; DNA: TGTGCCAGCAGCTTAGAGATGGGACCCCGCTATGGCTACACCTTC; D: NA; V: TRBV7-8; size: NA; J: TRBJ1-2
CDR3: CASSLSREEGHGYTF; DNA: TGTGCCAGCAGTTTAAGCAGGGAAGAAGGGCATGGCTACACCTTC; D: NA; V: TRBV27; size: NA; J: TRBJ1-2
CDR3: CASSGEFSYNSPLHF; DNA: TGTGCCAGTAGTGGAGAATTCTCCTATAATTCACCCCTCCACTTT; D: NA; V: TRBV19; size: few; J: TRBJ1-6
CDR3: CASSDRGDRGLGSPLHF; DNA: TGTGCCAGCAGTGACAGGGGGGACAGGGGCCTTGGTTCACCCCTCCACTTT; D: TRBD1; V: TRBV6-1; size: few; J: TRBJ1-6
CDR3: CASSQVGLAGDTGELFF; DNA: TGCGCCAGCAGCCAAGTAGGACTAGCGGGGGACACCGGGGAGCTGTTTTTT; D: TRBD2; V: TRBV4-1; size: few; J: TRBJ2-2
CDR3: CASSLHRDTAFF; DNA: TGTGCCAGCAGCTTGCACCGGGACACGGCTTTCTTT; D: NA; V: TRBV7-2; size: once; J: TRBJ1-1
CDR3: CASSSVDSNEQFF; DNA: TGTGCCAGCAGTTCCGTAGATAGCAATGAGCAGTTCTTC; D: NA; V: TRBV28; size: NA; J: TRBJ2-1
CDR3: CATRGGGHNEQFF; DNA: TGTGCCACAAGAGGCGGGGGGCACAATGAGCAGTTCTTC; D: TRBD2; V: TRBV15; size: NA; J: TRBJ2-1
CDR3: CASSEALSGGGTDTQYF; DNA: TGTGCCAGCAGTGAAGCGCTTTCGGGGGGGGGCACAGATACGCAGTATTTT; D: TRBD2; V: TRBV2; size: NA; J: TRBJ2-3
CDR3: CASSQLLAGGTHEQYF; DNA: TGCGCCAGCAGCCAGCTACTAGCGGGAGGAACCCACGAGCAGTACTTC; D: TRBD2; V: TRBV4-1; size: NA; J: TRBJ2-7
CDR3: CASRVDRGGQPQHF; DNA: TGTGCCAGCAGAGTGGACAGGGGAGGTCAGCCCCAGCATTTT; D: TRBD1; V: TRBV2; size: few; J: TRBJ1-5
CDR3: CASSEPPQGTQYF; DNA: TGTGCCAGCAGTGAACCCCCTCAAGGGACCCAGTACTTC; D: NA; V: TRBV6-1; size: NA; J: TRBJ2-5
CDR3: CACAPGQRTITYTGELFF; DNA: TGTGCCTGTGCGCCGGGACAGCGGACAATTACCTACACCGGGGAGCTGTTTTTT; D: TRBD1; V: TRBV30; size: few; J: TRBJ2-2
CDR3: CASSQTGTDTQYF; DNA: TGTGCCAGCAGCCAAACAGGGACAGATACGCAGTATTTT; D: NA; V: TRBV4-2; size: NA; J: TRBJ2-3
CDR3: CAWSVGQVTEAFF; DNA: TGTGCCTGGAGTGTTGGACAGGTCACTGAAGCTTTCTTT; D: TRBD1; V: TRBV30; size: NA; J: TRBJ1-1
CDR3: CASSGIGGATGELFF; DNA: TGTGCCAGCAGTGGCATTGGGGGGGCAACCGGGGAGCTGTTTTTT; D: NA; V: TRBV9; size: NA; J: TRBJ2-2
CDR3: CASPGGRRYGYTF; DNA: TGTGCTTCCCCGGGGGGGCGACGGTATGGCTACACCTTC; D: NA; V: TRBV6-6; size: NA; J: TRBJ1-2
CDR3: CASSLRGTLNEQFF; DNA: TGTGCCAGCAGCTTACGGGGTACCCTCAATGAGCAGTTCTTC; D: NA; V: TRBV5-4; size: NA; J: TRBJ2-1
CDR3: CASSEGDILNQPQHF; DNA: TGTGCCAGCAGTGAAGGAGACATCCTCAATCAGCCCCAGCATTTT; D: NA; V: TRBV6-1; size: once; J: TRBJ1-5
CDR3: CASSPQTGGNGELFF; DNA: TGCGCCAGCAGCCCCCAGACAGGGGGGAACGGGGAGCTGTTTTTT; D: TRBD1; V: TRBV5-1; size: NA; J: TRBJ2-2
CDR3: CASRVTGDGLQMNTEAFF; DNA: TGTGCCAGCAGGGTGACAGGGGACGGGCTTCAAATGAACACTGAAGCTTTCTTT; D: TRBD1; V: TRBV27; size: once; J: TRBJ1-1
CDR3: CASSLSGNSNQPQHF; DNA: TGTGCCAGCAGCTTGTCCGGGAATAGCAATCAGCCCCAGCATTTT; D: NA; V: TRBV5-4; size: NA; J: TRBJ1-5
CDR3: CASSQVGGRARNQPQHF; DNA: TGCGCCAGCAGCCAAGTTGGTGGGAGGGCGAGGAATCAGCCCCAGCATTTT; D: NA; V: TRBV4-1; size: NA; J: TRBJ1-5
CDR3: CASSLWRDNEQFF; DNA: TGTGCCAGTAGTCTCTGGAGGGACAATGAGCAGTTCTTC; D: NA; V: TRBV19; size: NA; J: TRBJ2-1
CDR3: CASTIPGGSTDTQYF; DNA: TGTGCCAGCACCATACCGGGAGGGAGCACAGATACGCAGTATTTT; D: TRBD2; V: TRBV7-9; size: few; J: TRBJ2-3
CDR3: CAISESLARRGYTF; DNA: TGTGCCATCAGTGAGTCGTTGGCACGGAGAGGCTACACCTTC; D: NA; V: TRBV10-3; size: once; J: TRBJ1-2
CDR3: CASSLDQQYTEAFF; DNA: TGTGCCAGCAGCTTAGACCAACAATACACTGAAGCTTTCTTT; D: NA; V: TRBV7-2; size: few; J: TRBJ1-1
CDR3: CASSLFSLAGVIGELFF; DNA: TGTGCCAGCAGTTTATTTAGCCTAGCGGGAGTGATCGGGGAGCTGTTTTTT; D: TRBD2; V: TRBV27; size: NA; J: TRBJ2-2
CDR3: CASSLGPFTINYGYTF; DNA: TGTGCCAGCAGCTTAGGGCCGTTCACAATTAACTATGGCTACACCTTC; D: NA; V: TRBV7-8; size: NA; J: TRBJ1-2
CDR3: CASSIRASGRTSSYEQYF; DNA: TGTGCCAGTAGTATACGGGCTAGCGGGAGGACTAGCTCCTACGAGCAGTACTTC; D: TRBD2; V: TRBV19; size: once; J: TRBJ2-7
CDR3: CASSMNRNYGYTF; DNA: TGTGCCAGTAGTATGAACAGGAACTATGGCTACACCTTC; D: NA; V: TRBV19; size: NA; J: TRBJ1-2
CDR3: CASSFSGTVNEKLFF; DNA: TGTGCCAGCAGCTTCTCCGGGACGGTGAATGAAAAACTGTTTTTT; D: NA; V: TRBV11-2; size: NA; J: TRBJ1-4
CDR3: CASSFPSGDEQFF; DNA: TGTGCCAGCAGTTTCCCGAGCGGCGATGAGCAGTTCTTC; D: NA; V: TRBV27; size: NA; J: TRBJ2-1
CDR3: CASSYSGVGQPQHF; DNA: TGTGCCAGCAGTTACTCCGGGGTAGGGCAGCCCCAGCATTTT; D: NA; V: TRBV6-5; size: NA; J: TRBJ1-5
CDR3: CASSRNRDYNSPLHF; DNA: TGTGCCAGCAGCAGAAACAGGGACTATAATTCACCCCTCCACTTT; D: NA; V: TRBV5-5; size: few; J: TRBJ1-6
CDR3: CASSLGGGGMAVGNQPQHF; DNA: TGTGCCAGCAGCTTAGGAGGAGGGGGCATGGCGGTCGGCAATCAGCCCCAGCATTTT; D: TRBD1; V: TRBV7-6; size: NA; J: TRBJ1-5
CDR3: CASSPEAGANQPQHF; DNA: TGTGCCAGCAGCCCGGAGGCTGGGGCCAATCAGCCCCAGCATTTT; D: NA; V: TRBV7-2; size: NA; J: TRBJ1-5
CDR3: CASSEDRGYNEQFF; DNA: TGTGCCAGCAGCGAAGACAGGGGGTACAATGAGCAGTTCTTC; D: TRBD1; V: TRBV7-2; size: NA; J: TRBJ2-1
CDR3: CASSLITNNEQFF; DNA: TGTGCCAGCAGCTTAATAACGAACAATGAGCAGTTCTTC; D: NA; V: TRBV6-6; size: few; J: TRBJ2-1
CDR3: CASSLTGEQYF; DNA: TGTGCCAGCAGCTTAACCGGCGAGCAGTACTTC; D: NA; V: TRBV7-6; size: NA; J: TRBJ2-7
CDR3: CASSQGRGGNQPQHF; DNA: TGCGCCAGCAGCCAAGGGAGGGGGGGCAATCAGCCCCAGCATTTT; D: NA; V: TRBV4-3; size: NA; J: TRBJ1-5
CDR3: CASSISPGQGGFTEAFF; DNA: TGTGCCAGTAGTATTTCCCCCGGACAGGGCGGGTTCACTGAAGCTTTCTTT; D: TRBD1; V: TRBV19; size: NA; J: TRBJ1-1
CDR3: CASSSYSNEQFF; DNA: TGTGCCAGCAGTTCTTATAGCAATGAGCAGTTCTTC; D: NA; V: TRBV6-6; size: few; J: TRBJ2-1
CDR3: CASSPGPGATDTQYF; DNA: TGTGCCAGCTCACCCGGGCCCGGGGCCACAGATACGCAGTATTTT; D: NA; V: TRBV18; size: few; J: TRBJ2-3
CDR3: CASSQTDRVGEAFF; DNA: TGTGCCAGCAGTCAGACTGACAGGGTAGGTGAAGCTTTCTTT; D: TRBD1; V: TRBV28; size: NA; J: TRBJ1-1
CDR3: CASSESWTYSNQPQHF; DNA: TGCGCCAGCAGTGAGTCATGGACCTATAGCAATCAGCCCCAGCATTTT; D: NA; V: TRBV10-2; size: NA; J: TRBJ1-5
CDR3: CASTLLGNQPQHF; DNA: TGTGCCAGTACTCTCCTGGGGAATCAGCCCCAGCATTTT; D: NA; V: TRBV19; size: few; J: TRBJ1-5
CDR3: CASSEAGGGTSNQPQHF; DNA: TGTGCCAGCAGTGAAGCGGGCGGGGGCACGAGCAATCAGCCCCAGCATTTT; D: NA; V: TRBV6-1; size: NA; J: TRBJ1-5